The entry below describes one T cell receptor (beta chain). The target antigen is unknown. The data were obtained in a study of T cell responses to AZD1222 COVID-19 vaccine. Study-wide points: Spike-specific TCR repertoires showed rising breadth and depth after two AZD1222 doses. Spike regions recognized by vaccine-associated CD4 TCRs spanned the protein, led by 160-218 and 743-854. A mostly white British donor set with more females was recruited, and clonal diversity was possibly underestimated.

The CDR3 runs 16 residues. The ends were cut back, 6 bases at V and 4 bases at J, with 22 bases in the middle. Germline CDR1 reads MNHNY; CDR2 reads SVGAGI (reference sequence). Pooled samples include second doses given at about 4 or 12 weeks. Sequencing used immunoSEQ multiplex PCR; TCRdb keeps in-frame clones, though not all of them. The sample holds more than 150,000 clones, around 90% seen once. The genes are TRBV6-6 and TRBJ2-7; a possible D gene is TRBD2 (6 bases). This material consisted of peripheral blood, taken 28 days after the second AZD1222 dose. The TCR sequence derives from an adult who received the AZD1222 COVID-19 vaccine. CDR3 sequence (DNA): TGTGCCAGCAGACCCCCGGGGGTGGGGGACCCATACGAGCAGTACTTC. It codes for CASRPPGVGDPYEQYF.